Presented here are 9 T cell receptor beta chains from one specimen sequenced in a study of T cells in Graves' hyperthyroidism and ophthalmopathy. RNA transcripts provided the source from which TCR beta CDR3 regions were amplified. TCR CDR3 regions were first amplified by RT-PCR with HTBI primers. One entry per CDR3 protein, called by TCRdb with MiXCR from the multiplex PCR reads. The sample shows about 280,000 distinct CDR3 sequences, less than 30% of them seen only once. Sequencing was carried out using blood. The source of these receptors is a man aged 40-49 years with Graves' hyperthyroidism that later progressed to Graves' ophthalmopathy.

This clonotype was seen repeatedly, ten times or more. The chain carries TRBV5-1 and TRBJ2-2; TRBD2 matches at 12 bases. V trimming: 6 bases; J trimming: 8 bases; junction bases outside the gene matches: 8. CDR3 length: 15 residues. Germline CDR1 reads SGHRS; CDR2 reads YFSETQ. CDR3 sequence reads: CASKGGLAGRGELFF. Here the CDR3 DNA reads TGCGCCAGCAAGGGTGGACTAGCGGGAAGAGGGGAGCTGTTTTTT.

CDR3 protein: CASSADRGQGETQYF. CDR3 nucleotide sequence: TGTGCCAGCAGCGCTGACAGGGGGCAGGGAGAGACCCAGTACTTC. The chain employs TRBV7-9 and TRBJ2-5; 10 bases are a match to TRBD1. Germline-derived CDR1 and CDR2 are SEHNR and FQNEAQ (reference sequence). This CDR3 region has 15 residues. J lost 4 bases, V lost 5 bases, and 7 bases had no gene match. The full variable domain, with the rest looked up from reference TRBV7-9 and TRBJ2-5, is DTGVSQNPRHKITKRGQNVTFRCDPISEHNRLYWYRQTLGQGPEFLTYFQNEAQLEKSRLLSDRFSAERPKGSFSTLEIQRTEQGDSAMYLCASSADRGQGETQYFGPGTRLLVL.

The table lists this clonotype with a count of one. The gene calls are TRBV27 and TRBJ2-2; tentatively, D is TRBD2 (6 bases). V was clipped by 6 bases and J by 1 base, with 21 bases between them. There are 18 residues in the CDR3. Per the germline V gene, CDR1 is MNHEY and CDR2 is SMNVEV (reference sequence). The chain's CDR3 is CASRGSGGIAVNTGELFF. CDR3 bases: TGTGCCAGCAGAGGCAGCGGTGGGATAGCGGTGAACACCGGGGAGCTGTTTTTT.

This clonotype was counted many times. J is TRBJ2-2 and V is TRBV7-8; D is unresolved. The CDR3 loop spans 15 amino acids. Trimming stripped 2 bases from V and 1 base from J, with 8 bases between. Germline assignment: CDR1 SGHVS and CDR2 FQNEAQ. Written as DNA, the CDR3 is TGTGCCAGCAGCTTAATAGGATGGAACACCGGGGAGCTGTTTTTT. This translates into CASSLIGWNTGELFF.

At least ten counts were recorded for this clonotype. The chain recombines TRBV20-1 with TRBJ1-1; 7 bases fit TRBD1. The CDR3 has 12 residues. Per the germline V gene, CDR1 is DFQATT and CDR2 is SNEGSKA (reference sequence). V shed 6 bases and J 6 bases; nucleotides not matched to a gene: 7. Written as DNA, the CDR3 is TGCAGTGCCGAAAAGGGGGCGGCTGAAGCTTTCTTT. Protein: CSAEKGAAEAFF.

This clonotype was recorded many times. The V and J genes are TRBV15 and TRBJ2-7, with 10 bases identical to TRBD2. V shed 2 bases and J 3 bases; nucleotides not matched to a gene: 4. The germline CDR1 and CDR2 sequences are LNHNV and YYDKDF (reference sequence). The CDR3 is 15 amino acids. The CDR3 DNA follows: TGTGCCACCAGCAGACTAGCGGGAGAGGTCTACGAGCAGTACTTC. Protein: CATSRLAGEVYEQYF. The full variable domain, rest sourced from reference TRBV15 and TRBJ2-7, is DAMVIQNPRYQVTQFGKPVTLSCSQTLNHNVMYWYQQKSSQAPKLLFHYYDKDFNNEADTPDNFQSRRPNTSFCFLDIRSPGLGDTAMYLCATSRLAGEVYEQYFGPGTRLTVT.

There are a few counts of this clonotype. V gene TRBV6-2 or TRBV6-3 combines with J gene TRBJ1-1; D uncertain. In germline, CDR1 is MNHEY, CDR2 SVGEGT. V shed 4 bases and J shed 4 bases, with 10 bases lying between them. CDR3 length: 13 amino acids. The CDR3 nucleotides read TGTGCCAGCAGTTTGCGAAGGGCCACTGAAGCTTTCTTT. This codes for CASSLRRATEAFF.

In this sample, this clonotype turned up many times. The chain recombines TRBV20-1 with TRBJ2-2; TRBD1 agrees at 9 bases. V trimming: 5 bases; J trimming: 3 bases; junction bases outside the gene matches: 10. The CDR3 is 16 amino acids. CDR1 is DFQATT and CDR2 is SNEGSKA in the germline V gene (reference sequence). DNA for the CDR3: TGCAGTGCTTCGGACAGGGGCGGTGGATACACCGGGGAGCTGTTTTTT. Translating gives CSASDRGGGYTGELFF.

The chain couples TRBV9 to TRBJ2-2, with 10 nucleotides matching TRBD2. CDR1 is SGDLS and CDR2 is YYNGEE in the germline V gene. J gave up 7 bases and V 2 bases, and 8 bases lay outside the gene matches. The CDR3 loop spans 16 amino acids. The CDR3 is CASSVLAGVSSGELFF. CDR3 DNA sequence: TGTGCCAGCAGCGTTCTAGCGGGAGTTTCGAGCGGGGAGCTGTTTTTT.